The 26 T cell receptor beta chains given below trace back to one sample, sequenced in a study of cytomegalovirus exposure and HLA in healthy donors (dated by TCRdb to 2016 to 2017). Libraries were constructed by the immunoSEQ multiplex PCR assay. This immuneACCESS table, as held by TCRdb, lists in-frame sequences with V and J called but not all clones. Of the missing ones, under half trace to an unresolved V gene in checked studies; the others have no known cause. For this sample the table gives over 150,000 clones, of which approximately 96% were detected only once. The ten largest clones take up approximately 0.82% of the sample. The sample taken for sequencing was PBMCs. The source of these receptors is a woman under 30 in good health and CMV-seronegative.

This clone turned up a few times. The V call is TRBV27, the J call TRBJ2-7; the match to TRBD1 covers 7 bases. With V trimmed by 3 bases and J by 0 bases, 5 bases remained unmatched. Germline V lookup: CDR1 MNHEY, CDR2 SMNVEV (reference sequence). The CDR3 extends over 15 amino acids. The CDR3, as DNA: TGTGCCAGCAGTTTGACAGGGTTGGGCTCCTACGAGCAGTACTTC. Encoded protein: CASSLTGLGSYEQYF.

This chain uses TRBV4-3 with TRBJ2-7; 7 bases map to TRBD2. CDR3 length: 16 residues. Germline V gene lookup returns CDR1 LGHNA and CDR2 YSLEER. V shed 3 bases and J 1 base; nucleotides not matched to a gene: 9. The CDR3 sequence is CASSQNVAGFSYEQYF. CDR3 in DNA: TGCGCCAGCAGCCAGAACGTAGCGGGCTTTTCCTACGAGCAGTACTTC.

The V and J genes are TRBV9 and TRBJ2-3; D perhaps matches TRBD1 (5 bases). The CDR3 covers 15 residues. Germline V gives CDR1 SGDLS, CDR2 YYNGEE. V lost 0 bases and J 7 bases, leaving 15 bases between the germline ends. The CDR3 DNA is TGTGCCAGCAGCGTAGCGTGGCAGGGTATCTATACGCAGTATTTT. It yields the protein CASSVAWQGIYTQYF.

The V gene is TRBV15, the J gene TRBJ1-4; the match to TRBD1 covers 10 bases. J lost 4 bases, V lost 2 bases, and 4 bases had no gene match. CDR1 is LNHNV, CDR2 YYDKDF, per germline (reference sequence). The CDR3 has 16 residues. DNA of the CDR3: TGTGCCACCAGCAGACCTCGGACAGGGGGTAATGAAAAACTGTTTTTT. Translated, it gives CATSRPRTGGNEKLFF. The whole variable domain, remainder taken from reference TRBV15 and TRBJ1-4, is DAMVIQNPRYQVTQFGKPVTLSCSQTLNHNVMYWYQQKSSQAPKLLFHYYDKDFNNEADTPDNFQSRRPNTSFCFLDIRSPGLGDTAMYLCATSRPRTGGNEKLFFGSGTQLSVL.

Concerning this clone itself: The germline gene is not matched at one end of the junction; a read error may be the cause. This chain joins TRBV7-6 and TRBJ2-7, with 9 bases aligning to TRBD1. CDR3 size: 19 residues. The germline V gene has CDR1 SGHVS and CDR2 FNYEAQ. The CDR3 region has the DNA TGTGCCAGCAGTTTAGGGCCCCATACGGGACAGGGAAGGACCTACGAGCAGTACTTC. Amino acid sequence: CASSLGPHTGQGRTYEQYF.

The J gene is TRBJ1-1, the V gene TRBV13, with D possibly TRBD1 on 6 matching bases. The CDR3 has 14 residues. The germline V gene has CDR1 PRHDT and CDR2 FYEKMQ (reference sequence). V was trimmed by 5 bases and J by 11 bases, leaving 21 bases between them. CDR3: CASSLRGGNRDAFF. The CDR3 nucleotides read TGTGCCAGCAGCCTAAGAGGGGGAAACAGGGATGCTTTCTTT.

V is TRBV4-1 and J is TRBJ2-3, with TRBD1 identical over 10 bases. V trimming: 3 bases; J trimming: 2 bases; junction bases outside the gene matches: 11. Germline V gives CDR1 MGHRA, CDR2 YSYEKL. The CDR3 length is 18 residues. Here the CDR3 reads CASSQGGDRGLTTDTQYF. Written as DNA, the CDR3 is TGCGCCAGCAGCCAGGGGGGGGACAGGGGACTGACCACAGATACGCAGTATTTT.

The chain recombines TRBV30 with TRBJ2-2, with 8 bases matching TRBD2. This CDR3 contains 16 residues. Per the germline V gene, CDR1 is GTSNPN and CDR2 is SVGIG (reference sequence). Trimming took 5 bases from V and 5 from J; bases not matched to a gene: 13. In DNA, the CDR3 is TGTGCCTGGCGGCCTCCCTGGGGCGGGAGGACCGGGGAGCTGTTTTTT. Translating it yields CAWRPPWGGRTGELFF.

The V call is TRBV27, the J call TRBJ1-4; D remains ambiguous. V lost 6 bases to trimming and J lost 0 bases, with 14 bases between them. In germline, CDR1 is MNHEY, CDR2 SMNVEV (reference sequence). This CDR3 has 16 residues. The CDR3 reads CASRTELTATNEKLFF. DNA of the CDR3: TGTGCCAGCAGGACTGAGCTCACCGCAACTAATGAAAAACTGTTTTTT.

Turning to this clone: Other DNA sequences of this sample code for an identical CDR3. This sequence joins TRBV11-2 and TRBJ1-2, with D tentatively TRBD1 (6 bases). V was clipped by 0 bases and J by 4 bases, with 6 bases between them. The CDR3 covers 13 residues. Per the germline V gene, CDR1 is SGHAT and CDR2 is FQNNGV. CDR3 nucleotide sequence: TGTGCCAGCAGCTTAGACAGGGGCTATGGCTACACCTTC. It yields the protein CASSLDRGYGYTF.

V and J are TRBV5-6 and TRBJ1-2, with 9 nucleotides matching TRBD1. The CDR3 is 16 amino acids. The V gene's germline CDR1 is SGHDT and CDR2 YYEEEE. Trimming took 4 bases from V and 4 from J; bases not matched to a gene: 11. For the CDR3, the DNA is TGTGCCAGCAGCGCAGCCGGGACAGGGTTGGCCTATGGCTACACCTTC. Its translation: CASSAAGTGLAYGYTF. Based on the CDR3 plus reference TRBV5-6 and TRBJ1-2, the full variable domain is DAGVTQSPTHLIKTRGQQVTLRCSPKSGHDTVSWYQQALGQGPQFIFQYYEEEERQRGNFPDRFSGHQFPNYSSELNVNALLLGDSALYLCASSAAGTGLAYGYTFGSGTRLTVV.

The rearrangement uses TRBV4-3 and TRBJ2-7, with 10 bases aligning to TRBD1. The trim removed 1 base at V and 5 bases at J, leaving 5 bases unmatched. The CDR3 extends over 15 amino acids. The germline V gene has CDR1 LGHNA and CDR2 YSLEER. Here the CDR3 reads CASSQGQGAFDEQYF. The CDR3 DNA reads TGCGCCAGCAGCCAAGGACAGGGGGCTTTCGACGAGCAGTACTTC.

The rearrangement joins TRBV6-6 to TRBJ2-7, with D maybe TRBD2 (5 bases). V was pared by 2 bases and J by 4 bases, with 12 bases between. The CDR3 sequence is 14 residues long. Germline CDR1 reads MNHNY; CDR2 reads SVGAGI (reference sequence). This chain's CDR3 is CASSYPGSGYEQYF. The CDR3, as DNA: TGTGCCAGCAGTTACCCGGGATCCGGGTACGAGCAGTACTTC.

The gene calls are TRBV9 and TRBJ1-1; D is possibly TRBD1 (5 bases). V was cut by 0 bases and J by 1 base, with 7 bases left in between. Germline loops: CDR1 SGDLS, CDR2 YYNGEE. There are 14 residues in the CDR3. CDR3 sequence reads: CASSVGGRNTEAFF. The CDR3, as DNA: TGTGCCAGCAGCGTAGGGGGCCGGAACACTGAAGCTTTCTTT.

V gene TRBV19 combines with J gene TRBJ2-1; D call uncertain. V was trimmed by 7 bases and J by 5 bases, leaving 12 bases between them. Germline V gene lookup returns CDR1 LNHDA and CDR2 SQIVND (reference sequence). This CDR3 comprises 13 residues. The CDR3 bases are TGTGCCAGTACTTATGGGCCCCACAATGAGCAGTTCTTC. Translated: CASTYGPHNEQFF.

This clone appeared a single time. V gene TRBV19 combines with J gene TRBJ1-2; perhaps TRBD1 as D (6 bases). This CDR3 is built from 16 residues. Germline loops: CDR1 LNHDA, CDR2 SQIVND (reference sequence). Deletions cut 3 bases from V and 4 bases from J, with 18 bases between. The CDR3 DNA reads TGTGCCAGTAGTATTGGCCGCCCCGGACAGAGCTATGGCTACACCTTC. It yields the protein CASSIGRPGQSYGYTF.

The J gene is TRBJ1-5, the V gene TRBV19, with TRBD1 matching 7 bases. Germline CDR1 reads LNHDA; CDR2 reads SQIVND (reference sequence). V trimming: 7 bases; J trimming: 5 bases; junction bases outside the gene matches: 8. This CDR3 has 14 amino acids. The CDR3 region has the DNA TGTGCCAGTACCTCGACAGGGAACCATCAGCCCCAGCATTTT. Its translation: CASTSTGNHQPQHF.

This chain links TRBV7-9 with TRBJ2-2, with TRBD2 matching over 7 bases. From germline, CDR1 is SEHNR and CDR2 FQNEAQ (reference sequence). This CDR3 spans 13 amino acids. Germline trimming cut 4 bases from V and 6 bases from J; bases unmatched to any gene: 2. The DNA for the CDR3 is TGTGCCAGCAGCTGGGGGGGATCCGGGGAGCTGTTTTTT. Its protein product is CASSWGGSGELFF.

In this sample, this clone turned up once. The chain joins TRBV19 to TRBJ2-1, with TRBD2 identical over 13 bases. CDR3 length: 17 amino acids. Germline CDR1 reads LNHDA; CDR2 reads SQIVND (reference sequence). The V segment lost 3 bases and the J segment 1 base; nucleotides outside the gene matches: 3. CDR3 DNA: TGTGCCAGTAGTATCTGGACTAGCGGGGGTTCCTACAATGAGCAGTTCTTC. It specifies CASSIWTSGGSYNEQFF.

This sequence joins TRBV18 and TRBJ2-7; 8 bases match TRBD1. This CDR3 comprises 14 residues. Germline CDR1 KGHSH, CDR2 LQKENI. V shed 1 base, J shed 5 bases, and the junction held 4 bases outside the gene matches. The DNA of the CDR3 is TGTGCCAGCTCACCACGACAGGGGCCTCACGAGCAGTACTTC. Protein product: CASSPRQGPHEQYF.

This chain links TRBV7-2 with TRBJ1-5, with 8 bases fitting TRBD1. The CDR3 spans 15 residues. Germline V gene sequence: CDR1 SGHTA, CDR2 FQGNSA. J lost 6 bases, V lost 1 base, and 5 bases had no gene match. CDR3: CASSLGGTGRQPQHF. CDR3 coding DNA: TGTGCCAGCAGCTTAGGTGGGACAGGTCGTCAGCCCCAGCATTTT. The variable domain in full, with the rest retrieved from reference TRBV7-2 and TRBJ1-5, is GAGVSQSPSNKVTEKGKDVELRCDPISGHTALYWYRQSLGQGLEFLIYFQGNSAPDKSGLPSDRFSAERTGGSVSTLTIQRTQQEDSAVYLCASSLGGTGRQPQHFGDGTRLSIL.

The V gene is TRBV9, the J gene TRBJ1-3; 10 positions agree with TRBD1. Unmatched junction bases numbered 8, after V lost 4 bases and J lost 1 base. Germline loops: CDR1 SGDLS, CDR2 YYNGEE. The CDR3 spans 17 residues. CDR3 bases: TGTGCCAGCAGCCCCCCGGGACAGGGGTATTCTGGAAACACCATATATTTT. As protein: CASSPPGQGYSGNTIYF.

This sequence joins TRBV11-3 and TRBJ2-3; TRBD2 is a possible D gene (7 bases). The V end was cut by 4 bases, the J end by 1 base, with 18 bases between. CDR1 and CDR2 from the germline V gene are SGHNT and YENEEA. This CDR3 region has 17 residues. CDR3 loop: CASSYGRGGYGTDTQYF. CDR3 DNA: TGTGCCAGCAGCTATGGTCGCGGGGGCTACGGCACAGATACGCAGTATTTT.

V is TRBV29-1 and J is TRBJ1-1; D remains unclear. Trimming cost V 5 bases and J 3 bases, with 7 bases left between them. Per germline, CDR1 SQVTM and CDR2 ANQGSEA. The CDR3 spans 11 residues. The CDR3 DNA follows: TGCAGCGTTATTCGGGACACTGAAGCTTTCTTT. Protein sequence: CSVIRDTEAFF.

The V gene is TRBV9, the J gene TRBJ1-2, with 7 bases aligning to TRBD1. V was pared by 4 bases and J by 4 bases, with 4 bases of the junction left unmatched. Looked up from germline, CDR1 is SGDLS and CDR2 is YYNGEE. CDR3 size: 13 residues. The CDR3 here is CASSPTGTYGYTF. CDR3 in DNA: TGTGCCAGCAGCCCGACAGGGACCTATGGCTACACCTTC. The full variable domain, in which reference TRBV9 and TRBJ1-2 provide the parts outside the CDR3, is DSGVTQTPKHLITATGQRVTLRCSPRSGDLSVYWYQQSLDQGLQFLIQYYNGEERAKGNILERFSAQQFPDLHSELNLSSLELGDSALYFCASSPTGTYGYTFGSGTRLTVV.

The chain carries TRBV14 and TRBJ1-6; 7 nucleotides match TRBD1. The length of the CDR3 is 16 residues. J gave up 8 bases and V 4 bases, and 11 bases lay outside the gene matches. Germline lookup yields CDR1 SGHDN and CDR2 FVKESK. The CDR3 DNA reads TGTGCCAGCAGCCCCCGACAGGGACCCCCCTATTCACCCCTCCACTTT. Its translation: CASSPRQGPPYSPLHF. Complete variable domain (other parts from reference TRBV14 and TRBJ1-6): EAGVTQFPSHSVIEKGQTVTLRCDPISGHDNLYWYRRVMGKEIKFLLHFVKESKQDESGMPNNRFLAERTGGTYSTLKVQPAELEDSGVYFCASSPRQGPPYSPLHFGNGTRLTVT.